Listed below are T cell receptor beta chains from one sample, sequenced in a study of OX40 agonist ivuxolimab in advanced cancers. TCRdb's copy holds only in-frame clones and misses some; the assay was immunoSEQ multiplex PCR. The data show about 22,000 clones, with approximately 80% seen just once and around a third held by the top ten. Source: CD4+ or CD8+ T cells sorted from blood, taken in a trial of the OX40 agonist ivuxolimab. These receptors came from an adult with an advanced solid tumor such as melanoma, head and neck, liver or kidney cancer. Each CDR3 is given with its conserved first and last residue. D genes are given only for firm matches. Not every row has a clone size; where given, it reads once, few, many or a size class.

d_gene: TRBD2
v_gene: TRBV29-1
j_gene: TRBJ2-1
abundance: NA
CDR3nt: TGCAGCGTTGACCCGGGACTAGACAATGAGCAGTTCTTC
CDR3aa: CSVDPGLDNEQFF

d_gene: NA
v_gene: TRBV4-2
j_gene: TRBJ1-1
abundance: once
CDR3nt: TGTGCCAGCAGCCAAGATAGAACAGGGCTGTTGAACACTGAAGCTTTCTTT
CDR3aa: CASSQDRTGLLNTEAFF

d_gene: NA
v_gene: TRBV19
j_gene: TRBJ1-5
abundance: NA
CDR3nt: TGTGCCAGTAGCCCCGGTCGGGGTAATCAGCCCCAGCATTTT
CDR3aa: CASSPGRGNQPQHF

d_gene: NA
v_gene: TRBV27
j_gene: TRBJ2-6
abundance: NA
CDR3nt: TGTGCCAGCAGTCCCGTTGGGGCCAACGTCCTGACTTTC
CDR3aa: CASSPVGANVLTF

d_gene: TRBD2
v_gene: TRBV11-2
j_gene: TRBJ2-3
abundance: once
CDR3nt: TGTGCCAGCAGCTTAGTATTCGGGGGGGCTGGAGATACGCAGTATTTT
CDR3aa: CASSLVFGGAGDTQYF

d_gene: TRBD1
v_gene: TRBV5-1
j_gene: TRBJ2-5
abundance: NA
CDR3nt: TGCGCCAGCAGCTCTACACACGAACAGGGGGCCGAAGAGACCCAGTACTTC
CDR3aa: CASSSTHEQGAEETQYF

d_gene: NA
v_gene: TRBV13
j_gene: TRBJ1-2
abundance: NA
CDR3nt: TGTGCCAGCAGCACAGGGCGAGGTTTCAATCGCTACACCTTC
CDR3aa: CASSTGRGFNRYTF

d_gene: NA
v_gene: TRBV15
j_gene: TRBJ2-7
abundance: few
CDR3nt: TGTGCCACCAGCCGGGGACCAGACGGGTCTTACGAGCAGTACTTC
CDR3aa: CATSRGPDGSYEQYF

d_gene: NA
v_gene: TRBV9
j_gene: TRBJ2-7
abundance: NA
CDR3nt: TGTGCCAGCAGCCCACGAGGAGGGACAGCCCCTAGGTACGAGCAGTACTTC
CDR3aa: CASSPRGGTAPRYEQYF

d_gene: TRBD1
v_gene: TRBV7-6
j_gene: TRBJ2-2
abundance: NA
CDR3nt: TGTGCCAGCAGCTTAGCCCCGGGTGACAGGGGGCCTGATACCGGGGAGCTGTTTTTT
CDR3aa: CASSLAPGDRGPDTGELFF

d_gene: NA
v_gene: TRBV5-4
j_gene: TRBJ1-1
abundance: NA
CDR3nt: TGTGCCAGCAGTTCAGGGCTTCACACTGAAGCTTTCTTT
CDR3aa: CASSSGLHTEAFF

d_gene: TRBD2
v_gene: TRBV5-4
j_gene: TRBJ2-7
abundance: once
CDR3nt: TGTGCCAGCAGCTTTAGAGCGGGAGGCCAGGGCGAGCAGTACTTC
CDR3aa: CASSFRAGGQGEQYF

d_gene: TRBD1
v_gene: TRBV7-8
j_gene: TRBJ1-2
abundance: medium-sized
CDR3nt: TGTGCCAGCAGCTTATCCGGACAGGGTGACTATGGCTACACCTTC
CDR3aa: CASSLSGQGDYGYTF

d_gene: TRBD2
v_gene: TRBV27
j_gene: TRBJ2-2
abundance: NA
CDR3nt: TGTGCCAGCAGGCGGCTAGCGGCCCGCTTTAACACCGGGGAGCTGTTTTTT
CDR3aa: CASRRLAARFNTGELFF

d_gene: TRBD1
v_gene: TRBV2
j_gene: TRBJ2-7
abundance: NA
CDR3nt: TGTGCCAGCAGCGGGGACAGGGAGTACTTC
CDR3aa: CASSGDREYF

d_gene: TRBD1
v_gene: TRBV10-3
j_gene: TRBJ2-1
abundance: NA
CDR3nt: TGTGCCATCAGTGTGACAGGGAAAGGCTCCTACAATGAGCAGTTCTTC
CDR3aa: CAISVTGKGSYNEQFF

d_gene: TRBD2
v_gene: TRBV4-1
j_gene: TRBJ2-7
abundance: NA
CDR3nt: TGCGCCAGCAGCCACCCGGGGCGGGGGGCGGGGGAGCAGTACTTC
CDR3aa: CASSHPGRGAGEQYF

d_gene: NA
v_gene: TRBV7-9
j_gene: TRBJ1-3
abundance: few
CDR3nt: TGTGCCAGCAGCTTAACTACGATGTTGAGGACCATATATTTT
CDR3aa: CASSLTTMLRTIYF

d_gene: TRBD2
v_gene: TRBV2
j_gene: TRBJ2-1
abundance: NA
CDR3nt: TGTGCCAGCAGTGATGGGCTAGCGGGGATCTCCTACAATGAGCAGTTCTTC
CDR3aa: CASSDGLAGISYNEQFF

d_gene: TRBD2
v_gene: TRBV14
j_gene: TRBJ2-5
abundance: NA
CDR3nt: TGTGCCAGCAGCCCGGGCAGCGGGACCAAAGAGACCCAGTACTTC
CDR3aa: CASSPGSGTKETQYF

d_gene: NA
v_gene: TRBV6-5
j_gene: TRBJ1-2
abundance: medium-sized
CDR3nt: TGTGCCAGCAGCATAGGGCAGGGTTTTCGCTATGGCTACACCTTC
CDR3aa: CASSIGQGFRYGYTF

d_gene: NA
v_gene: TRBV2
j_gene: TRBJ2-5
abundance: NA
CDR3nt: TGTGCCAGCAGTGAGGAGCCAGGGCTAGGGGAGACCCAGTACTTC
CDR3aa: CASSEEPGLGETQYF

d_gene: NA
v_gene: TRBV11-2
j_gene: TRBJ2-7
abundance: once
CDR3nt: TGTGCCAGCAGCTCGCCCACGCAGACAGCCTCCTACGAGCAGTACTTC
CDR3aa: CASSSPTQTASYEQYF

d_gene: TRBD1
v_gene: TRBV28
j_gene: TRBJ2-7
abundance: NA
CDR3nt: TGTGCCAGCGGTCCGGGACAGAGATTATACGAGCAGTACTTC
CDR3aa: CASGPGQRLYEQYF

d_gene: NA
v_gene: TRBV6-5
j_gene: TRBJ2-5
abundance: once
CDR3nt: TGTGCCAGCAGTTACGGGCCACAGCGGGAGACCCAGTACTTC
CDR3aa: CASSYGPQRETQYF

d_gene: TRBD1
v_gene: TRBV5-4
j_gene: TRBJ2-7
abundance: NA
CDR3nt: TGTGCCAGCAGCTTGAATAGGAGACAGGGCGACGAGCAGTACTTC
CDR3aa: CASSLNRRQGDEQYF

d_gene: TRBD2
v_gene: TRBV7-6
j_gene: TRBJ2-7
abundance: NA
CDR3nt: TGTGCCAGCAGCCTAGCGGGGGGGCAATCCTACGAGCAGTACTTC
CDR3aa: CASSLAGGQSYEQYF

d_gene: TRBD1
v_gene: TRBV6-6
j_gene: TRBJ2-7
abundance: NA
CDR3nt: TGTGCCAGCAGTTACTCGGGACAGGGGCACTCCTACGAGCAGTACTTC
CDR3aa: CASSYSGQGHSYEQYF

d_gene: NA
v_gene: TRBV11-3
j_gene: TRBJ1-4
abundance: NA
CDR3nt: TGTGCCAGCAGCCAAGATCACGTAGGAGGGGTAGGGGAAAAACTGTTTTTT
CDR3aa: CASSQDHVGGVGEKLFF

d_gene: NA
v_gene: TRBV6-5
j_gene: TRBJ2-7
abundance: NA
CDR3nt: TGTGCCAGCAGTTACCTTGGCAGGGGCTACGAGCAGTACTTC
CDR3aa: CASSYLGRGYEQYF

d_gene: NA
v_gene: TRBV11-3
j_gene: TRBJ2-1
abundance: NA
CDR3nt: TGTGCCAGCAGCTTAGGGGGGCCCAATGAGCAGTTCTTC
CDR3aa: CASSLGGPNEQFF

d_gene: NA
v_gene: TRBV6-6
j_gene: TRBJ2-3
abundance: NA
CDR3nt: TGTGCCAGCAGTTACCCTCCGATGACAGACTCAGATACGCAGTATTTT
CDR3aa: CASSYPPMTDSDTQYF

d_gene: NA
v_gene: TRBV27
j_gene: TRBJ1-2
abundance: NA
CDR3nt: TGTGCCAGCAGTTTCGGACCGTCTAACTATGGCTACACCTTC
CDR3aa: CASSFGPSNYGYTF

d_gene: NA
v_gene: TRBV7-9
j_gene: TRBJ1-1
abundance: few
CDR3nt: TGTGCCAGCAGCTCGGGACGGGTGGTGAACGAAGCTTTCTTT
CDR3aa: CASSSGRVVNEAFF

d_gene: TRBD1
v_gene: TRBV25-1
j_gene: TRBJ2-7
abundance: few
CDR3nt: TGTGCCAGCGGTCACAGGGGTTCCTACGAGCAGTACTTC
CDR3aa: CASGHRGSYEQYF

d_gene: TRBD2
v_gene: TRBV14
j_gene: TRBJ2-7
abundance: NA
CDR3nt: TGTGCCAGCAGCCAAGATAGCGGGGCTAGCGGAGTATTGGCCTACGAGCAGTACTTC
CDR3aa: CASSQDSGASGVLAYEQYF

d_gene: NA
v_gene: TRBV2
j_gene: TRBJ2-7
abundance: NA
CDR3nt: TGTGCCAGCAATAGCCGGCAGGGCCCTTACGAGCAGTACTTC
CDR3aa: CASNSRQGPYEQYF

d_gene: TRBD1
v_gene: TRBV6-1
j_gene: TRBJ2-7
abundance: NA
CDR3nt: TGTGCCAGCAGTGAATTTGGGGACAGCTCCTACGAGCAGTACTTC
CDR3aa: CASSEFGDSSYEQYF

d_gene: NA
v_gene: TRBV15
j_gene: TRBJ2-1
abundance: NA
CDR3nt: TGTGCCACCAGCTATAGCGCGTCCTCCTACAATGAGCAGTTCTTC
CDR3aa: CATSYSASSYNEQFF

d_gene: NA
v_gene: TRBV6-1
j_gene: TRBJ1-1
abundance: few
CDR3nt: TGTGCCAGCAAGACCCTGATAGACACTGAAGCTTTCTTT
CDR3aa: CASKTLIDTEAFF

d_gene: NA
v_gene: TRBV5-1
j_gene: TRBJ1-2
abundance: NA
CDR3nt: TGCGCCAGCAGCTTGGCTCCTTTAAACTATGGCTACACCTTC
CDR3aa: CASSLAPLNYGYTF

d_gene: TRBD1
v_gene: TRBV6-6
j_gene: TRBJ2-3
abundance: few
CDR3nt: TGTGCCAGCAGCCTGGACAGGAAATGGACAGATACGCAGTATTTT
CDR3aa: CASSLDRKWTDTQYF

d_gene: TRBD2
v_gene: TRBV7-9
j_gene: TRBJ2-1
abundance: NA
CDR3nt: TGTGGGGGAGAACTAGCGGTCCGCGACTCCTACAATGAGCAGTTCTTC
CDR3aa: CGGELAVRDSYNEQFF

d_gene: NA
v_gene: TRBV7-9
j_gene: TRBJ1-3
abundance: NA
CDR3nt: TGTGCCAGCACCGGGGGAAACACCATATATTTT
CDR3aa: CASTGGNTIYF

d_gene: NA
v_gene: TRBV5-8
j_gene: TRBJ1-2
abundance: NA
CDR3nt: TGTGCCAGCAGCTTGGCGGTTGCCTCTAACTATGGCTACACCTTC
CDR3aa: CASSLAVASNYGYTF

d_gene: NA
v_gene: TRBV7-9
j_gene: TRBJ2-5
abundance: NA
CDR3nt: TGTGCCAGCAGCGGATGGCAGGGGCAAGAGACCCAGTACTTC
CDR3aa: CASSGWQGQETQYF

d_gene: NA
v_gene: TRBV7-9
j_gene: TRBJ2-1
abundance: NA
CDR3nt: TGTGCCAGCAGCTTGGCGGGCTCCTACAATGAGCAGTTCTTC
CDR3aa: CASSLAGSYNEQFF

d_gene: NA
v_gene: TRBV5-4
j_gene: TRBJ2-7
abundance: few
CDR3nt: TGTGCCAGCAGCTTGGGGCAGAACGAGCAGTACTTC
CDR3aa: CASSLGQNEQYF

d_gene: NA
v_gene: TRBV27
j_gene: TRBJ2-7
abundance: NA
CDR3nt: TGTGCCAGCAGTTTAGGGCGGGGCAGGGGGAACTACGAGCAGTACTTC
CDR3aa: CASSLGRGRGNYEQYF

d_gene: TRBD2
v_gene: TRBV11-2
j_gene: TRBJ2-7
abundance: NA
CDR3nt: TGTGCCAGCAGCTTACCCGCGGGGGACTCGAGCTCCTACGAGCAGTACTTC
CDR3aa: CASSLPAGDSSSYEQYF

d_gene: TRBD2
v_gene: TRBV4-3
j_gene: TRBJ2-2
abundance: NA
CDR3nt: TGCGCCAGCAGCCAAGAGATTAGCGGGAGGGCCGGCGGGGAGCTGTTTTTT
CDR3aa: CASSQEISGRAGGELFF

d_gene: NA
v_gene: TRBV9
j_gene: TRBJ2-7
abundance: NA
CDR3nt: TGTGCCAGCAGCGTAGGAATGGGGTACGAGCAGTACTTC
CDR3aa: CASSVGMGYEQYF